Below, one TCR beta chain is given with its context. Its antigen is as yet unknown. These data belong to a study of response to subunit inactivated influenza vaccine. Study-wide results and limits: Each seasonal flu vaccination may recruit only limited new T cells, authors suggested.

Per germline, CDR1 GTSNPN and CDR2 SVGIG (reference sequence). The CDR3 has 13 amino acids. V was clipped by 0 bases and J by 1 base, with 4 bases between them. Via MiXCR, TCRdb re-called the RT-PCR reads, giving one row per CDR3 protein. The table lists hundreds of thousands of distinct CDR3 sequences, about 10% of them singletons. The TCR comes from a man in his fifties or sixties who received an inactivated influenza vaccine. The chain is built from TRBV30 and TRBJ1-5; D uncertain. Sequenced material: PBMCs from blood, taken on the day of vaccination. The CDR3 here is CAWSVGSNQPQHF. The CDR3 region has the DNA TGTGCCTGGAGTGTCGGAAGCAATCAGCCCCAGCATTTT.